The 20 T cell receptor beta chains in this list originate from one sample, sequenced in a study of tumor-infiltrating lymphocytes in localized non-small cell lung cancer (dated by TCRdb to about 2021). The method was the immunoSEQ multiplex PCR assay. TCRdb retrieved this table from immuneACCESS and kept in-frame rearrangements only. Not all clones are present; in checked studies, unresolved V genes account for under half, and no reason is known for the remainder. The sample profile shows 25,000 to 30,000 clones; 75% to 90% of them were found once. Of the sample, roughly 2% falls within the top ten clones. The sample consisted of lung tumor tissue. The receptors were gathered from a human donor with non-small cell lung cancer.

CDR3 sequence reads: CASKGQGKEKLFF. CDR3 bases: TGCGCCAGTAAGGGACAGGGGAAAGAAAAACTGTTTTTT. The chain is built from TRBV5-1 and TRBJ1-4; 10 nucleotides align to TRBD1. The CDR3 contains 13 residues. From germline, CDR1 is SGHRS and CDR2 YFSETQ. J lost 8 bases, V lost 8 bases, and 6 bases had no gene match.

This chain links TRBV6-1 with TRBJ1-2; D ambiguous. V was pared by 3 bases and J by 2 bases, with 10 bases between. Germline values: CDR1 MNHNS, CDR2 SASEGT. The CDR3 covers 14 residues. CDR3 sequence (DNA): TGTGCCAGCAGTGACTGGGGAGGGAACTATGGCTACACCTTC. Protein sequence: CASSDWGGNYGYTF.

J is TRBJ2-5 and V is TRBV7-3, with TRBD1 matching 7 bases. CDR3 length: 14 amino acids. Looked up from germline, CDR1 is SGHTA and CDR2 is FQGTGA. J gave up 5 bases and V 3 bases, and 6 bases lay outside the gene matches. CDR3 sequence: CASSFGSQGETQYF. CDR3 in DNA: TGTGCCAGCAGCTTTGGCTCACAGGGGGAGACCCAGTACTTC.

The chain is built from TRBV7-2 and TRBJ2-5, with D uncertain. The CDR3 spans 11 residues. Germline lookup yields CDR1 SGHTA and CDR2 FQGNSA. Deletions cut 3 bases from V and 4 bases from J, with 3 bases between. This CDR3 is CASSFRETQYF. The CDR3 nucleotides are TGTGCCAGCAGCTTCCGAGAGACCCAGTACTTC.

DNA for the CDR3: TGTGCCAGCAGTTCAGGGACCGACATGAACACTGAAGCTTTCTTT. Residues: CASSSGTDMNTEAFF. The V gene is TRBV28, the J gene TRBJ1-1; a weak D match, TRBD1 (5 bases). The CDR3 totals 15 residues. Germline lookup yields CDR1 MDHEN and CDR2 SYDVKM. Trimming removed 4 bases from V and 0 bases from J, with 12 bases in between.

This chain uses TRBV29-1 with TRBJ2-3; 7 bases agree with TRBD2. The CDR3 covers 14 residues. V lost 3 bases and J lost 1; bases outside the gene matches: 4. Germline CDR1 is SQVTM and CDR2 is ANQGSEA. The CDR3 loop is CSVDGSGGTDTQYF. CDR3 DNA: TGCAGCGTTGATGGCAGCGGGGGCACAGATACGCAGTATTTT.

The chain links TRBV21-1 to TRBJ2-7; the D call in the table, TRBD2, was not verified against the DNA. TRBV21-1 is tagged as a pseudogene. The CDR3 covers 15 residues. The CDR3 nucleotides read TGTGCCAGCAGCAAAGGAGCGGCTGTTTCCTACGAGCAGTACTTC. The encoded protein is CASSKGAAVSYEQYF.

V usage is TRBV7-2 and J usage is TRBJ2-4, with 9 bases that match TRBD1. After removal of 5 bases from V and 0 bases from J, the junction contained 5 bases not matched to a gene. Germline V gene sequence: CDR1 SGHTA, CDR2 FQGNSA. CDR3 length: 16 residues. Written as DNA, the CDR3 is TGTGCCAGCAGCAACAGGGGGCTCGGAGCCAAAAACATTCAGTACTTC. Translation gives CASSNRGLGAKNIQYF.

V gene TRBV15 combines with J gene TRBJ2-5; weak D call: TRBD1 (6 bases). This CDR3 region has 13 residues. Germline V gene sequence: CDR1 LNHNV, CDR2 YYDKDF (reference sequence). Trimming took off 5 bases at V and 4 bases at J, with 11 bases between the two ends. CDR3 coding DNA: TGTGCCACCAGCCGTTGGACAGCAGAGACCCAGTACTTC. Its translation is CATSRWTAETQYF.

The chain carries TRBV7-2 and TRBJ2-3; 7 bases agree with TRBD2. This CDR3 spans 14 amino acids. V shed 6 bases and J 5 bases; nucleotides not matched to a gene: 8. Germline V gene data show CDR1 as SGHTA and CDR2 as FQGNSA. The CDR3 reads CASRPGGLGDTQYF. The CDR3 nucleotides read TGTGCCAGCAGGCCGGGCGGACTAGGAGATACGCAGTATTTT.

The chain has TRBV6-1 and TRBJ1-5; D gene unclear. Germline-derived CDR1 and CDR2 are MNHNS and SASEGT. Trimming took 4 bases from V and 2 from J, leaving 9 bases between them. The CDR3 has 14 residues. The CDR3 loop is CASSGGYGNQPQHF. The CDR3 nucleotides read TGTGCCAGCAGTGGGGGATACGGCAATCAGCCCCAGCATTTT.

This chain connects TRBV6-5 to TRBJ1-2, with 7 nucleotides matching TRBD1. V was pared by 0 bases and J by 8 bases, with 6 bases of the junction left unmatched. This CDR3 has 14 residues. Germline values: CDR1 MNHEY, CDR2 SVGAGI. The CDR3 DNA is TGTGCCAGCAGTTACTCCAAGGGGGCGGAAGGCTACACCTTC. It encodes CASSYSKGAEGYTF.

The rearrangement links TRBV7-2 to TRBJ2-5; 7 bases line up with TRBD2. The J segment lost 0 bases and the V segment lost 3 bases, leaving 4 bases of the junction unmatched. This CDR3 region has 15 residues. Germline values: CDR1 SGHTA, CDR2 FQGNSA. CDR3 in amino acids: CASSLGRGDQETQYF. The CDR3 DNA follows: TGTGCCAGCAGCTTGGGACGGGGGGACCAAGAGACCCAGTACTTC.

As for this clone: Other DNA sequences in the same sample also yield this CDR3. This chain uses TRBV5-8 with TRBJ1-5; D is unresolved. Germline V gene data show CDR1 as SGHTS and CDR2 as YDEGEE. The CDR3 covers 14 residues. V lost 2 bases and J 3 bases, leaving 9 bases between the germline ends. DNA for the CDR3: TGTGCCAGCAGCTTCGGCAGTTCCAATCAGCCCCAGCATTTT. Translated, it gives CASSFGSSNQPQHF.

V and J are TRBV2 and TRBJ1-4; the match to TRBD1 covers 7 bases. This CDR3 contains 16 residues. Germline-derived CDR1 and CDR2 are SNHLY and FYNNEI. V was clipped by 6 bases and J by 8 bases; unmatched bases: 15. CDR3 coding DNA: TGTGCCAGCAGCGAAAGCCCCGGGACAGCGCGAGAAAAACTGTTTTTT. Its protein product is CASSESPGTAREKLFF.

V is TRBV30 and J is TRBJ2-5, with D perhaps matching TRBD2 (6 bases). The germline V gene has CDR1 GTSNPN and CDR2 SVGIG (reference sequence). V was cut by 0 bases and J by 5 bases, with 13 bases left in between. The CDR3 runs 14 residues. The CDR3 DNA is TGTGCCTGGAGTGTACTAGGAGGGTGGGAGACCCAGTACTTC. Translating it yields CAWSVLGGWETQYF.

The chain recombines TRBV30 with TRBJ2-3, with D unclear. Germline loops: CDR1 GTSNPN, CDR2 SVGIG (reference sequence). The CDR3 sequence is 14 residues long. V gave up 4 bases and J gave up 2 bases, with 13 bases separating them. DNA for the CDR3: TGTGCCTGGAAGGTAGGCGATTACACAGATACGCAGTATTTT. Protein product: CAWKVGDYTDTQYF.

The rearrangement joins TRBV4-3 to TRBJ1-1, with 8 bases fitting TRBD1. The length of the CDR3 is 16 residues. Per germline, CDR1 LGHNA and CDR2 YSLEER. Trimming cost V 1 base and J 6 bases; bases outside gene matches: 10. In DNA, the CDR3 is TGCGCCAGCAGCCAAGGGACAGGGATGACCTCCGCTGAAGCTTTCTTT. It codes for CASSQGTGMTSAEAFF.

The CDR3 region is CASSWTGPRETQYF. The CDR3 nucleotides read TGCGCCAGCAGCTGGACAGGACCTCGAGAGACCCAGTACTTC. The rearrangement joins TRBV5-1 to TRBJ2-5, with 7 bases lining up with TRBD1. CDR1 is SGHRS and CDR2 is YFSETQ in the germline V gene. V lost 3 bases to trimming and J lost 4 bases; unmatched junction nucleotides: 6. The CDR3 is 14 residues long.

This chain joins TRBV2 and TRBJ1-6; TRBD1 might be the D (5 bases). The germline V gene has CDR1 SNHLY and CDR2 FYNNEI. V was shortened by 10 bases and J by 7 bases, with 17 bases between the two germline ends. The CDR3 consists of 14 residues. The CDR3 reads CAKQTRDRNSPLHF. CDR3 in DNA: TGTGCCAAACAGACTAGGGACCGAAATTCACCCCTCCACTTT.